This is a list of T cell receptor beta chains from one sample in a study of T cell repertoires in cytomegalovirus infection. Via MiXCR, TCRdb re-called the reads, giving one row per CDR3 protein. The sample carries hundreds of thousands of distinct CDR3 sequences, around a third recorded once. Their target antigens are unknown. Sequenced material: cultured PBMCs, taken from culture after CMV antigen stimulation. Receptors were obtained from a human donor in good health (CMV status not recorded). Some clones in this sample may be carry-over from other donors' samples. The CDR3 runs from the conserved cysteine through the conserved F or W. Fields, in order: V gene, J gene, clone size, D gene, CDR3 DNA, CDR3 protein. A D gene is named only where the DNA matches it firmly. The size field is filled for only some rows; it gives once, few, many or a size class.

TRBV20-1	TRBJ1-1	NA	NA	TGCAGTGCTAGAGATCAGGGTCAGTTGAACACTGAAGCTTTCTTT	CSARDQGQLNTEAFF
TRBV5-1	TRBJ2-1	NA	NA	TGCGCCAGCAGGCCCCCCGCCGTTGGGGGTTCCTACAATGAGCAGTTCTTC	CASRPPAVGGSYNEQFF
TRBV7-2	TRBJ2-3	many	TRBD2	TGTGCCAGCAGCCTTGATGCTGGACTAGCGGGAGGTGCAGATACGCAGTATTTT	CASSLDAGLAGGADTQYF
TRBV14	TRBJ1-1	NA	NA	TGTGCCAGCAGCCAGTGGACAGCAGGTGAAGCTTTCTTT	CASSQWTAGEAFF
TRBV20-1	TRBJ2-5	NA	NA	TGCAGTGCTAGAGGGGGGACAAGAGAGACCCAGTACTTC	CSARGGTRETQYF
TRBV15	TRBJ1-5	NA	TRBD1	TGTGCCACCAGCCGCGGACAGGATAGCAATCAGCCCCAGCATTTT	CATSRGQDSNQPQHF
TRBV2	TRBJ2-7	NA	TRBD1	TGTGCCAGCACTGTGGGACAGGAATTCTACGAGCAGTACTTC	CASTVGQEFYEQYF
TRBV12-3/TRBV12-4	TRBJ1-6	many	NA	TGTGCCAGCAGTTTAAATTCACCCCTCCACTTT	CASSLNSPLHF
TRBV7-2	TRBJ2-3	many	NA	TGTGCCAGCACATCCGCCTTAACGGATACGCAGTATTTT	CASTSALTDTQYF
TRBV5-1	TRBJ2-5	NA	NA	TGCGCCAGCAGCGCGGACGGGGAATGGGGAGAGACCCAGTACTTC	CASSADGEWGETQYF
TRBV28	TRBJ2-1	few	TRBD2	TGTGCCAGCAGTGTAGCGGGGTTGTCCTACAATGAGCAGTTCTTC	CASSVAGLSYNEQFF
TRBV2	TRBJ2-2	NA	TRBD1	TGTGCCAGCAGTGAGGACAGGAGTGGGACCGGGGAGCTGTTTTTT	CASSEDRSGTGELFF
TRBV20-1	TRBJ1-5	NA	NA	TGCAGTGCTAGAGATTCCACGAATAGCAATCAGCCCCAGCATTTT	CSARDSTNSNQPQHF
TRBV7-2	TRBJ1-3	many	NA	TGTGCCAGCAGCTTGGACATACCCTCAGAAAACACCATATATTTT	CASSLDIPSENTIYF
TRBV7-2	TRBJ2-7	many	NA	TGTGCCAGCAGCTGGGGGAGGCGGTACGAGCAGTACTTC	CASSWGRRYEQYF
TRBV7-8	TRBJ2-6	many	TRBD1	TGTGCCAGCAGCCATCCTCCCGGGACAGGGAGGACTGGGGCCAACGTCCTGACTTTC	CASSHPPGTGRTGANVLTF
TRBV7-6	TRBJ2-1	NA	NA	TGTGCCAGCAGCTTAGGGGCCAGGGGCTCCTACAATGAGCAGTTCTTC	CASSLGARGSYNEQFF
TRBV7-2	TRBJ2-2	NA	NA	TGTGCCAGCAGCCCCTGGGACACCTGGTTCGCGAACACCGGGGAGCTGTTTTTT	CASSPWDTWFANTGELFF
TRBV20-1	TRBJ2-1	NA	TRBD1	TGCAGTGCTAGTGACAGGGGGGTCGGCAATGAGCAGTTCTTC	CSASDRGVGNEQFF
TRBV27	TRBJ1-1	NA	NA	TGTGCCAGCAGTCCAGGGACCAGTCGGGACACTGAAGCTTTCTTT	CASSPGTSRDTEAFF
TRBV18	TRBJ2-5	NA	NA	TGTGCCAGCTCACCAGCCTTCCGGGGCGAGACCCAGTACTTC	CASSPAFRGETQYF
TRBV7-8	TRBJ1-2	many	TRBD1	TGTGCCAGCAGCTTAGCGCGGGACAGGCTAGCTAACTATGGCTACACCTTC	CASSLARDRLANYGYTF
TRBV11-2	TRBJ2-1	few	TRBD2	TGTGCCAGCAGCTTAGGTCTAGCGGGGTGGAGTGAGCAGTTCTTC	CASSLGLAGWSEQFF
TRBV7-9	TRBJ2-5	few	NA	TGTGCCAGCAGCCCTCGACCGTTTGGCCAGAACCAAGAGACCCAGTACTTC	CASSPRPFGQNQETQYF
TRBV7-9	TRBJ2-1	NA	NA	TGTGCCAGCAGCTTAGCAGTTGTGCTATACAATGAGCAGTTCTTC	CASSLAVVLYNEQFF
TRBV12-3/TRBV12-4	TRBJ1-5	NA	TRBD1	TGTGCCAGCAGCCTAGGGGGCCCAACGGGTGATCAGCCCCAGCATTTT	CASSLGGPTGDQPQHF
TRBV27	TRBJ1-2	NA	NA	TGTGCCAGCAGTCGAGGTTGGGGCTACACCTTC	CASSRGWGYTF
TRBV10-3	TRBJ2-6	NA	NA	TGTGCCGTCAGAGATGGCTCTGGGGCCAACGTCCTGACTTTC	CAVRDGSGANVLTF
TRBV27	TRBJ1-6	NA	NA	TGTGCCAGCAGTTCCCCGGGAGGTGGGGGATCACCCCTCCACTTT	CASSSPGGGGSPLHF
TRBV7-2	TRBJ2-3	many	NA	TGTGCCAGCAGCTTAGAGGTTTTGGATACGCAGTATTTT	CASSLEVLDTQYF
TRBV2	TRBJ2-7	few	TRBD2	TGTGCCAGCGGGACTAGCGGGAAAAGCTCCTACGAGCAGTACTTC	CASGTSGKSSYEQYF
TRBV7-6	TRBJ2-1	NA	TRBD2	TGTGCCAGCAGCTTAGGGGGTAGCGGGGGGTTAGAGTTCTTC	CASSLGGSGGLEFF
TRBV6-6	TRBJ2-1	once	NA	TGTGCCAGCAGTTACCCGATGTCCCTTAGCCGCCCCGGAATCTACAATGAGCAGTTCTTC	CASSYPMSLSRPGIYNEQFF
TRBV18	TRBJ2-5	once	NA	TGTGCCAGCTCACCGGAGGGGCTTGAGACCCAGTACTTC	CASSPEGLETQYF
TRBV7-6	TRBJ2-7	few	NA	TGTGCCAGCAGCTTAGGGCAGGGGAAGGACGAGCAGTACTTC	CASSLGQGKDEQYF
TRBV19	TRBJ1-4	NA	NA	TGTGCCAGTAGTATAGGACAGAAACGATGCGACGGAAAACTGTTTTTT	CASSIGQKRCDGKLFF
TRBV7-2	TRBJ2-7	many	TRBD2	TGTGCCAGCAGCTTAGCCGGGACTACTCCCTACGAGCAGTACTTC	CASSLAGTTPYEQYF
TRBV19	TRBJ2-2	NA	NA	TGTGCCAGTAGTAGCGAATACCGCAACACCGGGGAGCTGTTTTTT	CASSSEYRNTGELFF
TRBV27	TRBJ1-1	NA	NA	TGTGCCAGCTCCGGCAGGGCCGAAGCTTTCTTT	CASSGRAEAFF
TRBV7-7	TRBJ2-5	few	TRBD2	TGTGCCAGCAGCTTAGCGCCCGGACTAGCAGGGACCCAGTACTTC	CASSLAPGLAGTQYF
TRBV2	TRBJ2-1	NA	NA	TGTGCCAGCAGTCCCCGGGTAAGAGGGGGGGAGCAGTTCTTC	CASSPRVRGGEQFF
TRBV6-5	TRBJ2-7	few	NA	TGTGCCAGCAGTGCGCCGGGGAAAGGGGACTACGAGCAGTACTTC	CASSAPGKGDYEQYF
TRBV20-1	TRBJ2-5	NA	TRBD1	TGCAGTGCCAACGAAAACAGGGGCATGGAGACCCAGTACTTC	CSANENRGMETQYF
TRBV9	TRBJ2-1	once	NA	TGTGCCAGCAGCGTATCCAGCGAGTGGGGGCAGTTCTTC	CASSVSSEWGQFF
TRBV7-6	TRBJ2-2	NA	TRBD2	TGTGCCAGCAGCTTAGCGCGAGCTAGCGGGAGGGCCGGGGAGCTGTTTTTT	CASSLARASGRAGELFF
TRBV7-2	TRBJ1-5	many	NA	TGTGCCAGCAGCTTAGACAGGGCCTTCGAACAGCCCCAGCATTTT	CASSLDRAFEQPQHF
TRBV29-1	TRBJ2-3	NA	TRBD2	TGCAGCGCCATAGGGACTAGCGGGAGAGTGGCGCAGTATTTT	CSAIGTSGRVAQYF
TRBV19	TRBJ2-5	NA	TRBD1	TGTGCCAGTGGGGACAGGGGACAAGAGACCCAGTACTTC	CASGDRGQETQYF
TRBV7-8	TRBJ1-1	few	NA	TGTGCCAGCAGCTTGCGGACAGCCAAACACATGAACACTGAAGCTTTCTTT	CASSLRTAKHMNTEAFF
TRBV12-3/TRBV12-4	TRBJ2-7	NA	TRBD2	TGTGCCAGCAGTCACCGGGGGGTCCTAGGGGAGCAGTACTTC	CASSHRGVLGEQYF
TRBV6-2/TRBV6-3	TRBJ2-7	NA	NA	TGTGCCAGCAGATCAGAACTAGCTTCGAGCTCCTACGAGCAGTACTTC	CASRSELASSSYEQYF
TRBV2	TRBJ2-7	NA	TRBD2	TGTGCCAGCAGCGGGACTAGCGGAAGTTACGAGCAGTACTTC	CASSGTSGSYEQYF
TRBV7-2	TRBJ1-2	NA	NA	TGTGCCAGCAGCGCCCCGCCCCACTATGGCTACACCTTC	CASSAPPHYGYTF